The 16 T cell receptor beta chains below were found in one sample sequenced in a study of T cell repertoires in cytomegalovirus infection. TCRdb passed the reads through MiXCR, listing each CDR3 protein once. The top ten clones hold just under 45% of a sample with around 430,000 distinct CDR3 sequences, roughly 46% of them seen once. No antigens are known for them. Sequenced material: cultured PBMCs, taken from culture after CMV antigen stimulation. The source is a human donor in good health (CMV status not recorded). Some clones in this sample may be carry-over from other donors' samples.

V gene TRBV5-6 combines with J gene TRBJ2-7, with 7 bases that match TRBD2. The junction had 15 bases not matched to a gene; V was cut back by 4 bases and J by 5 bases. Germline CDR1 and CDR2: SGHDT and YYEEEE. The CDR3 totals 16 residues. This CDR3 reads CASSPVENRGEDEQYF. CDR3 bases: TGTGCCAGCAGCCCGGTGGAGAACCGGGGGGAGGACGAGCAGTACTTC.

This rearrangement joins TRBV7-9 to TRBJ2-3; 9 nucleotides align to TRBD1. The germline gives CDR1 SEHNR, CDR2 FQNEAQ (reference sequence). V gave up 6 bases and J gave up 3 bases; unmatched junction bases: 10. The CDR3 sequence is 16 residues long. CDR3 loop: CASSLGRDRVTDTQYF. DNA for the CDR3: TGTGCCAGCAGTCTGGGCCGGGACAGGGTAACAGATACGCAGTATTTT. The full variable domain, completed using reference TRBV7-9 and TRBJ2-3, is DTGVSQNPRHKITKRGQNVTFRCDPISEHNRLYWYRQTLGQGPEFLTYFQNEAQLEKSRLLSDRFSAERPKGSFSTLEIQRTEQGDSAMYLCASSLGRDRVTDTQYFGPGTRLTVL.

The genes are TRBV6-6 and TRBJ2-3, with D possibly being TRBD2 (5 bases). CDR3 length equals 17 residues. Trimming took off 5 bases at V and 5 bases at J, with 23 bases between the two ends. From germline, CDR1 is MNHNY and CDR2 SVGAGI (reference sequence). The CDR3 is CASSDNRGGWVEDTQYF. CDR3 nucleotide sequence: TGTGCCAGCAGTGACAACCGAGGAGGATGGGTGGAAGATACGCAGTATTTT.

This clonotype was seen a few times. The chain is built from TRBV2 and TRBJ2-1, with TRBD1 as a possible D gene (6 bases). Germline V gene sequence: CDR1 SNHLY, CDR2 FYNNEI. The V end lost 7 bases, the J end lost 2 bases, and 15 bases lay between the germline ends. The CDR3 is 15 amino acids. DNA for the CDR3: TGTGCCAGCACTTTGGACGGACAGCCCTACAATGAGCAGTTCTTC. It is translated as CASTLDGQPYNEQFF. The full variable domain, rest sourced from reference TRBV2 and TRBJ2-1, is EPEVTQTPSHQVTQMGQEVILRCVPISNHLYFYWYRQILGQKVEFLVSFYNNEISEKSEIFDDQFSVERPDGSNFTLKIRSTKLEDSAMYFCASTLDGQPYNEQFFGPGTRLTVL.

The CDR3: CASMLGLGGLSYNEQFF. The CDR3 nucleotides read TGTGCCAGCATGCTAGGATTGGGGGGGCTATCCTACAATGAGCAGTTCTTC. The chain uses TRBV2 and TRBJ2-1; TRBD2 might be the D (7 bases). CDR1 is SNHLY and CDR2 is FYNNEI in the germline V gene. V lost 7 bases and J lost 1, with 20 bases in between. This CDR3 spans 17 amino acids.

The chain carries TRBV12-5 and TRBJ2-7, with no clear D. The V end lost 0 bases, the J end lost 9 bases, and 21 bases lay between the germline ends. The CDR3 loop spans 16 amino acids. Germline CDR1 is LGHNT and CDR2 is FRNRAP. The CDR3 DNA reads TGTGCTAGTGGTTTGGTAATCTGGGAAACCGTGTTGTGGCAGTACTTC. Amino acids: CASGLVIWETVLWQYF.

This clonotype occurred a few times. The rearrangement links TRBV2 to TRBJ2-3, with D perhaps matching TRBD2 (6 bases). The CDR3 runs to 12 residues. V lost 4 bases to trimming and J lost 6 bases, with 8 bases between them. The V gene's germline CDR1 is SNHLY and CDR2 FYNNEI. CDR3 in amino acids: CASSGRGDTQYF. CDR3 nucleotide sequence: TGTGCCAGCAGTGGTCGGGGGGATACGCAGTATTTT.

The rearrangement uses TRBV20-1 and TRBJ2-3; perhaps TRBD1 as D (6 bases). CDR3 size: 13 residues. Germline CDR1 reads DFQATT; CDR2 reads SNEGSKA (reference sequence). Trimming removed 6 bases from V and 2 bases from J, with 12 bases in between. The chain's CDR3 is CSAHQGTTDTQYF. Here the CDR3 DNA reads TGCAGTGCCCATCAGGGGACCACAGATACGCAGTATTTT.

In this sample, this clonotype turned up a few times. This rearrangement joins TRBV6-6 to TRBJ2-3, with D perhaps TRBD2 (7 bases). The CDR3 contains 16 residues. CDR1 MNHNY and CDR2 SVGAGI come from the germline V gene (reference sequence). V lost 4 bases, J lost 7 bases, and 21 bases lay in between. In DNA form, the CDR3 reads TGTGCCAGCAGTTTATGGTGGGGGGGCCCCGGTCATACGCAGTATTTT. This sequence encodes CASSLWWGGPGHTQYF.

V gene TRBV6-2 or TRBV6-3 combines with J gene TRBJ2-7; D is unclear. CDR1 and CDR2 (germline): MNHEY, SVGEGT. Trimming cost V 4 bases and J 0 bases, with 10 bases left between them. CDR3 length: 14 residues. CDR3 coding DNA: TGTGCCAGCAGTTCGGGTAGAAGCTCCTACGAGCAGTACTTC. Translating gives CASSSGRSSYEQYF.

The chain combines TRBV11-3 with TRBJ2-1; 8 bases are a match to TRBD1. This CDR3 spans 13 amino acids. V was clipped by 4 bases and J by 8 bases; unmatched bases: 4. Germline V gene sequence: CDR1 SGHNT, CDR2 YENEEA. The CDR3 nucleotides are TGTGCCAGCAGCTCGGACAGGGACGATGAGCAGTTCTTC. Translating gives CASSSDRDDEQFF.

This chain uses TRBV7-9 with TRBJ2-5; D remains ambiguous. The CDR3 extends over 15 amino acids. Germline CDR1 and CDR2: SEHNR and FQNEAQ (reference sequence). V was cut by 5 bases and J by 10 bases, with 23 bases left in between. In DNA form, the CDR3 reads TGTGCCAGCAGCAAAGTCGGCGGTTCCGGCTTGGACCAGTACTTC. Translation gives CASSKVGGSGLDQYF.

This chain connects TRBV2 to TRBJ2-3, with D maybe TRBD2 (6 bases). The CDR3 covers 15 residues. Germline CDR1 reads SNHLY; CDR2 reads FYNNEI. Trimming removed 4 bases at V and 6 bases at J, with 17 bases between. In DNA, the CDR3 is TGTGCCAGCAGTGGACCACTAGCCAAATTGGATACGCAGTATTTT. Protein: CASSGPLAKLDTQYF.

The chain has TRBV5-6 and TRBJ1-2; D is uncertain. Per the germline V gene, CDR1 is SGHDT and CDR2 is YYEEEE. There are 15 residues in the CDR3. V was trimmed by 2 bases and J by 8 bases, leaving 19 bases between them. The CDR3, as DNA: TGTGCCAGCAGCTTTGTGGCGGCTGCCGGGTGGGGCTACACCTTC. This gives the protein CASSFVAAAGWGYTF. The variable domain in full, with the rest retrieved from reference TRBV5-6 and TRBJ1-2, is DAGVTQSPTHLIKTRGQQVTLRCSPKSGHDTVSWYQQALGQGPQFIFQYYEEEERQRGNFPDRFSGHQFPNYSSELNVNALLLGDSALYLCASSFVAAAGWGYTFGSGTRLTVV.

In its sample, this clonotype was seen a few times. This chain connects TRBV10-3 to TRBJ1-2, with no clear D. CDR1 ENHRY and CDR2 SYGVKD come from the germline V gene. Trimming stripped 4 bases from V and 4 bases from J, with 19 bases between. This CDR3 is 16 amino acids long. CDR3 sequence (DNA): TGTGCCATCAGTGCGGGTTTGGCAGAAGGCCGCTATGGCTACACCTTC. Translated: CAISAGLAEGRYGYTF.

The chain combines TRBV7-2 with TRBJ2-6; D is uncertain. Germline loops: CDR1 SGHTA, CDR2 FQGNSA. The CDR3 consists of 16 residues. Trimming left V 5 bases short and J 4 bases short, with 15 bases between. CDR3 sequence: CASSPRNAIGANVLTF. Written as DNA, the CDR3 is TGTGCCAGCAGCCCCCGCAACGCGATAGGGGCCAACGTCCTGACTTTC. The complete variable domain, with remaining parts taken from reference TRBV7-2 and TRBJ2-6, reads GAGVSQSPSNKVTEKGKDVELRCDPISGHTALYWYRQSLGQGLEFLIYFQGNSAPDKSGLPSDRFSAERTGGSVSTLTIQRTQQEDSAVYLCASSPRNAIGANVLTFGAGSRLTVL.